One T cell receptor beta chain is described in this entry. What it binds is unknown. The data originate from a study of neoadjuvant nivolumab and ipilimumab in lung cancer. At the level of the study: The combination arm added day-1 ipilimumab 1 mg/kg to nivolumab 3 mg/kg on days 1, 15, 29. Broader study findings: Only two of four nivolumab-treated tumors gained richness and clonality by surgery.

The assay was immunoSEQ multiplex PCR, and TCRdb's table has in-frame clones only and misses some. The table has fewer than 20,000 clones, more than 75% seen once. CDR1 is GTSNPN, CDR2 SVGIG, per germline (reference sequence). The CDR3 consists of 15 residues. V dropped 3 bases and J dropped 3; count of bases not matched to a gene: 8. Sample: tumor tissue, taken after neoadjuvant nivolumab, alone or with ipilimumab, at or shortly before surgery. This TCR derives from an adult with non-small cell lung cancer. This sequence joins TRBV30 and TRBJ2-1, with 7 bases fitting TRBD2. The CDR3 DNA reads as TGTGCCTGGAGCTCGATCCAGCGGGACTACAATGAGCAGTTCTTC. This translates into CAWSSIQRDYNEQFF.